Listed below are T cell receptor beta chains from one sample, sequenced in a study of patients and donors after allogeneic stem cell transplantation. TCRdb re-analysed the RT-PCR reads in MiXCR, keeping a single row per CDR3 protein. The table shows 85,000 to 90,000 distinct CDR3 sequences, with around 49% occurring only once. The sample consisted of blood, either unsorted or a sorted T cell fraction (not recorded which). The receptors here all came from a human donor who was either an allogeneic HSCT recipient or a stem cell or donor lymphocyte infusion donor (not recorded which). It is not recorded whose cells these are; they may come from a transplant donor. CDR3s include the opening cysteine and the closing phenylalanine or tryptophan. The D gene is left open where the match is weak. The size entry is marked missing in some rows and otherwise reads once, few, many or a size class.

cdr3_aa cdr3_nt j_call clone_size v_call d_call cdr3_length
CAISGVRDGEKLFF TGTGCCATCAGTGGGGTCCGGGACGGCGAAAAACTGTTTTTT TRBJ1-4 NA TRBV10-3 NA 14
CASSSQGIYGYTF TGTGCCAGCAGTTCCCAGGGTATTTATGGCTACACCTTC TRBJ1-2 NA TRBV27 NA 13
CSAEVAPSYGYTF TGCAGCGCCGAGGTGGCCCCCTCCTATGGCTACACCTTC TRBJ1-2 NA TRBV29-1 NA 13
CASGFRQLTYGYTF TGTGCTAGTGGTTTTAGACAGCTTACCTATGGCTACACCTTC TRBJ1-2 few TRBV12-5 NA 14
CSAGTGGVDVLTF TGCAGCGCCGGGACAGGGGGAGTGGACGTCCTGACTTTC TRBJ2-6 medium-sized TRBV29-1 TRBD1 13
CASAGLQRSYGYTF TGCGCCAGCGCGGGACTCCAGCGGTCCTATGGCTACACCTTC TRBJ1-2 few TRBV10-2 NA 14
CSAGDYGYTF TGCAGCGCCGGAGACTATGGCTACACCTTC TRBJ1-2 NA TRBV29-1 NA 10
CASSISNQPQHF TGTGCCAGTAGTATATCTAATCAGCCCCAGCATTTT TRBJ1-5 few TRBV19 NA 12
CASSLSGGQMNTEAFF TGCGCCAGCAGCTTGTCCGGGGGACAGATGAACACTGAAGCTTTCTTT TRBJ1-1 NA TRBV5-1 TRBD1 16
CSAREPGLAGVWQFF TGCAGTGCTAGAGAACCGGGACTAGCGGGAGTATGGCAGTTCTTC TRBJ2-1 NA TRBV20-1 TRBD2 15
CAISELQGFDEQYF TGTGCCATCAGTGAGTTACAGGGGTTCGACGAGCAGTACTTC TRBJ2-7 once TRBV10-3 TRBD1 14
CASRQTAGGRVYGYTF TGTGCCAGCAGGCAAACCGCAGGGGGACGGGTCTATGGCTACACCTTC TRBJ1-2 once TRBV12-3/TRBV12-4 TRBD1 16
CASRRQENSPLHF TGCGCCAGCAGAAGACAGGAGAATTCACCCCTCCACTTT TRBJ1-6 few TRBV5-1 NA 13
CASSLVANTGELFF TGCGCCAGCAGCTTGGTCGCGAACACCGGGGAGCTGTTTTTT TRBJ2-2 NA TRBV5-1 NA 14
CASSLTGDYGYTF TGTGCCAGCAGTTTAACAGGCGACTATGGCTACACCTTC TRBJ1-2 many TRBV27 NA 13
CASRDPLGTDTQYF TGTGCCAGCAGAGACCCCCTCGGCACAGATACGCAGTATTTT TRBJ2-3 NA TRBV25-1 NA 14
CASSPGQTFTEAFF TGTGCCAGCTCGCCGGGCCAGACATTCACTGAAGCTTTCTTT TRBJ1-1 NA TRBV18 NA 14
CASRRGTNTIYF TGTGCCAGCAGGAGGGGTACAAACACCATATATTTT TRBJ1-3 few TRBV28 NA 12
CASSLGAGNNQPQHF TGCGCCAGCAGCTTGGGGGCAGGGAACAATCAGCCCCAGCATTTT TRBJ1-5 NA TRBV5-1 NA 15
CSARDPYGYTF TGCAGTGCTAGAGATCCCTATGGCTACACCTTC TRBJ1-2 few TRBV20-1 NA 11
CASSSNRGNQPQHF TGTGCCAGCAGCTCCAACAGGGGTAATCAGCCCCAGCATTTT TRBJ1-5 few TRBV12-3/TRBV12-4 TRBD1 14
CASSPDPGGVYQPQHF TGTGCCAGCAGTCCCGACCCAGGGGGGGTATATCAGCCCCAGCATTTT TRBJ1-5 NA TRBV12-3/TRBV12-4 TRBD1 16
CASSLEGRNTIYF TGCGCCAGCAGCTTAGAAGGGCGAAACACCATATATTTT TRBJ1-3 NA TRBV5-1 NA 13
CASSHHRVSVGTANYGYTF TGTGCCAGCAGTCACCACAGGGTTTCAGTTGGTACGGCTAACTATGGCTACACCTTC TRBJ1-2 NA TRBV28 NA 19
CSARGSGNTIYF TGCAGCGCACGAGGCTCTGGAAACACCATATATTTT TRBJ1-3 NA TRBV29-1 NA 12
CVQSAENTEAFF TGCGTACAGTCTGCTGAGAACACTGAAGCTTTCTTT TRBJ1-1 NA TRBV5-1 NA 12